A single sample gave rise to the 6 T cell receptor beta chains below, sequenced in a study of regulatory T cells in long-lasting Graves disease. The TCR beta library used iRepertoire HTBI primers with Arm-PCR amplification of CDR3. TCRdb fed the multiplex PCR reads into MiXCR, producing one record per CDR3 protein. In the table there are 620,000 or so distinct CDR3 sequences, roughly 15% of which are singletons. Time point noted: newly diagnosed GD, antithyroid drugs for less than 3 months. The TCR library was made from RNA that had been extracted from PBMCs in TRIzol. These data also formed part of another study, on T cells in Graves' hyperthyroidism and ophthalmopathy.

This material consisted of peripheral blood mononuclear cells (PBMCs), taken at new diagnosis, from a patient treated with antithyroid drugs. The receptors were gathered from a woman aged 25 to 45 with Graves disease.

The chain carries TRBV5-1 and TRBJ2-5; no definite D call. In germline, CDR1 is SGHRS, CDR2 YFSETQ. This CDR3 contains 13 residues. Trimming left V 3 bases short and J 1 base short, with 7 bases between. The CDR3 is CASSWGSQETQYF. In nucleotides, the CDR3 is TGCGCCAGCAGCTGGGGATCCCAAGAGACCCAGTACTTC.

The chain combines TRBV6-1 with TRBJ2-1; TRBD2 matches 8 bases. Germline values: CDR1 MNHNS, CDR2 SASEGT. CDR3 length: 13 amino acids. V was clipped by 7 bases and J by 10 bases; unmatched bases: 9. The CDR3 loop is CASKAGVGEEQFF. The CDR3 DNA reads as TGTGCCAGCAAAGCGGGGGTGGGGGAAGAGCAGTTCTTC.

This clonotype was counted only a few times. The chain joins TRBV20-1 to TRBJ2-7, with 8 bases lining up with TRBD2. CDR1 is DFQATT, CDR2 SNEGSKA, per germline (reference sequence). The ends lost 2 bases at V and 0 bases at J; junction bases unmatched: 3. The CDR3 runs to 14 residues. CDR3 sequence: CSARRLAGSYEQYF. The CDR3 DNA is TGCAGTGCTAGAAGGCTAGCGGGCTCCTACGAGCAGTACTTC.

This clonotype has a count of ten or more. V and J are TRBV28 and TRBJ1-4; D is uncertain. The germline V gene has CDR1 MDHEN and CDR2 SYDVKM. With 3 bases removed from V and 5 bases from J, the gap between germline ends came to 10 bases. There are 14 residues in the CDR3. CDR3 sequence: CASSLGTQNEKLFF. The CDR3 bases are TGTGCCAGCAGTTTGGGAACCCAAAATGAAAAACTGTTTTTT.

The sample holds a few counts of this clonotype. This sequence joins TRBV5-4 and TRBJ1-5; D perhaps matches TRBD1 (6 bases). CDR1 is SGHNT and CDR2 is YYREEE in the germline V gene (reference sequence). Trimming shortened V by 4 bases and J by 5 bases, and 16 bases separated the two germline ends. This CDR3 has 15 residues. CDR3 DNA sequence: TGTGCCAGCAGCGTCCAGGGAGGGGGTCATCAGCCCCAGCATTTT. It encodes CASSVQGGGHQPQHF.

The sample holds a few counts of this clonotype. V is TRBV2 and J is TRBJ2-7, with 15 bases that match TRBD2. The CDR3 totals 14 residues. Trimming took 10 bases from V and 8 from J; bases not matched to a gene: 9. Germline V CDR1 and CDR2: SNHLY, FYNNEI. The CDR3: CATGTGLAGGQQYF. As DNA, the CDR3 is TGTGCCACCGGGACGGGACTAGCGGGAGGACAGCAGTACTTC.